The 11 T cell receptor beta chains listed next were all sequenced from one sample in a study of blood T cell repertoires in COVID-19. The protocol was immunoSEQ multiplex PCR, while the TCRdb copy is restricted to in-frame clones and leaves out a portion. The sample lists tens of thousands of clones; more than 80% were seen once. The specimen sequenced was peripheral blood. These TCRs come from a woman aged 80 or over with acute or convalescent COVID-19.

The chain joins TRBV7-3 to TRBJ1-1; D uncertain. Trimming removed 1 base from V and 0 bases from J, with 6 bases in between. The CDR3 contains 14 residues. Germline V gives CDR1 SGHTA, CDR2 FQGTGA. In DNA, the CDR3 is TGTGCCAGCAGCTTAATGGCCTTGAACACTGAAGCTTTCTTT. Translated: CASSLMALNTEAFF.

The V and J genes are TRBV15 and TRBJ2-1; 9 nucleotides agree with TRBD1. From germline, CDR1 is LNHNV and CDR2 YYDKDF (reference sequence). This CDR3 contains 15 residues. V shed 4 bases, J shed 5 bases, and the junction held 6 bases outside the gene matches. The CDR3 coding sequence is TGTGCCACCAGCACGCCGACAGGGGGTGACAATGAGCAGTTCTTC. This sequence encodes CATSTPTGGDNEQFF.

This clone was observed a few times. The genes are TRBV15 and TRBJ1-2; D may be TRBD1 (5 bases). The V end was cut by 4 bases, the J end by 4 bases, with 16 bases between. Germline assignment: CDR1 LNHNV and CDR2 YYDKDF (reference sequence). This CDR3 is 15 amino acids long. The chain's CDR3 is CATSNQRGGGYGYTF. The DNA for the CDR3 is TGTGCCACCAGCAACCAGAGGGGAGGCGGCTATGGCTACACCTTC.

The chain joins TRBV6-1 to TRBJ1-2, with D maybe TRBD1 (6 bases). V lost 2 bases to trimming and J lost 2 bases, with 15 bases between them. Germline V lookup: CDR1 MNHNS, CDR2 SASEGT. The CDR3 runs 16 residues. As DNA, the CDR3 is TGTGCCAGCAGTGAATGGACAGAAACCTCCAACTATGGCTACACCTTC. Translation gives CASSEWTETSNYGYTF.

This chain uses TRBV3-1 (or the pseudogene TRBV3-2) with TRBJ2-3, with D uncertain. Germline V CDR1 and CDR2: LGHDT, YNNKEL (reference sequence). Trimming stripped 3 bases from V and 6 bases from J, with 19 bases between. This CDR3 contains 16 residues. CDR3 sequence (DNA): TGTGCCAGCAGCCATCAACGTCTAGGTCTCCTGGATACGCAGTATTTT. This encodes CASSHQRLGLLDTQYF.

The chain employs TRBV11-3 and TRBJ2-5; TRBD1 agrees at 9 bases. The CDR3 is 14 amino acids. Germline values: CDR1 SGHNT, CDR2 YENEEA. Trimming removed 6 bases from V and 3 bases from J; junction bases left unmatched: 5. The CDR3 here is CASRRDRVEETQYF. DNA for the CDR3: TGTGCCAGCAGACGGGACAGGGTGGAAGAGACCCAGTACTTC.

V and J are TRBV2 and TRBJ1-1; D gene unclear. V was cut by 6 bases and J by 4 bases, with 15 bases left in between. Per germline, CDR1 SNHLY and CDR2 FYNNEI. CDR3 length: 14 amino acids. CDR3 coding DNA: TGTGCCAGCAGGGGGAGCCTCTTCGGCACTGAAGCTTTCTTT. This gives the protein CASRGSLFGTEAFF. The whole variable domain, remainder taken from reference TRBV2 and TRBJ1-1, is EPEVTQTPSHQVTQMGQEVILRCVPISNHLYFYWYRQILGQKVEFLVSFYNNEISEKSEIFDDQFSVERPDGSNFTLKIRSTKLEDSAMYFCASRGSLFGTEAFFGQGTRLTVV.

This sequence joins TRBV12-5 and TRBJ1-1; TRBD1 aligns across 10 bases. The CDR3 sequence is 15 residues long. Trimming at V came to 1 base and at J to 11 bases, leaving 10 bases not matched to a gene. CDR1 is LGHNT, CDR2 FRNRAP, per germline. CDR3 amino acids: CASGLGTGGERMAFF. The DNA for the CDR3 is TGTGCTAGTGGTTTGGGGACAGGGGGGGAGCGTATGGCTTTCTTT.

This clone was seen only a few times. The V call is TRBV7-9, the J call TRBJ1-1, with TRBD1 identical over 10 bases. In germline, CDR1 is SEHNR, CDR2 FQNEAQ (reference sequence). Trimming removed 5 bases from V and 2 bases from J; junction bases left unmatched: 2. CDR3 length equals 14 residues. The CDR3 sequence: CASSGQGVNTEAFF. Written as DNA, the CDR3 is TGTGCCAGCAGCGGACAGGGGGTAAACACTGAAGCTTTCTTT.

This clone was recorded a few times. This chain uses TRBV29-1 with TRBJ1-3; the D is unclear. The CDR3 loop spans 12 amino acids. The germline V gene encodes CDR1 SQVTM and CDR2 ANQGSEA. Trimming left V 6 bases short and J 4 bases short, with 10 bases between. CDR3 sequence (DNA): TGCAGCGTGCAGTCCCCGGGAAACACCATATATTTT. This codes for CSVQSPGNTIYF.

V is TRBV7-6 and J is TRBJ2-6; D ambiguous. The CDR3 length is 16 residues. Germline CDR1 and CDR2: SGHVS and FNYEAQ. Trimming removed 1 base from V and 0 bases from J, with 7 bases in between. The CDR3 bases are TGTGCCAGCAGCTTAGAGAGCATCTCTGGGGCCAACGTCCTGACTTTC. This translates into CASSLESISGANVLTF.